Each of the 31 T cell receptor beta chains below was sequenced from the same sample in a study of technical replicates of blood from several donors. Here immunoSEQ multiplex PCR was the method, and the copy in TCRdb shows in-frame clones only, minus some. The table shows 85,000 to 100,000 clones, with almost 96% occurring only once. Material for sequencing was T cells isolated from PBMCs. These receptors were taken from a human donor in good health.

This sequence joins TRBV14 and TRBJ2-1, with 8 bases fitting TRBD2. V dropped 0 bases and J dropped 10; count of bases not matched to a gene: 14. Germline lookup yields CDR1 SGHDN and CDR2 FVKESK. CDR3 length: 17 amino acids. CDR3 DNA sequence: TGTGCCAGCAGCCAAGATTTAACTAGCGGCCTCTCTACAGAGCAGTTCTTC. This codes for CASSQDLTSGLSTEQFF.

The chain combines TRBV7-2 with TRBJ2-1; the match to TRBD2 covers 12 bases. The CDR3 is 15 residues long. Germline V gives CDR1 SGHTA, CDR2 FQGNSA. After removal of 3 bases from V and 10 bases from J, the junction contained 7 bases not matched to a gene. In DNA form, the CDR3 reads TGTGCCAGCAGCTTTGGACTAGCGGGGTATGGGGAGCAGTTCTTC. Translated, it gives CASSFGLAGYGEQFF.

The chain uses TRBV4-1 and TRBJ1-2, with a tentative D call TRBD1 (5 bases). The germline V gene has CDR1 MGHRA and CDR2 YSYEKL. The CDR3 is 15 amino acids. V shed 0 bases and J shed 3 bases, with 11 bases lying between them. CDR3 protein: CASSQESGYYYGYTF. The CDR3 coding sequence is TGCGCCAGCAGCCAAGAGTCAGGGTATTACTATGGCTACACCTTC.

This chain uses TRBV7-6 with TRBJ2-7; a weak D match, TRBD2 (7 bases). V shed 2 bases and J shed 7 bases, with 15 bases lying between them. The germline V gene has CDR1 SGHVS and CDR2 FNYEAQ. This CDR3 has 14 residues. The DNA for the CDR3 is TGTGCCAGCAGCTTACGACTAGGGGGGGGAGAGCAGTACTTC. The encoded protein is CASSLRLGGGEQYF.

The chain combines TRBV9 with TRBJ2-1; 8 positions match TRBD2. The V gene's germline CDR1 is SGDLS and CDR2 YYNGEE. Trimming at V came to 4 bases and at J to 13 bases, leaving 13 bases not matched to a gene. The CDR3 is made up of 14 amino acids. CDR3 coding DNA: TGTGCCAGCAGCACCCCGGGACTAGGCTTCCCTCAGTTCTTC. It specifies CASSTPGLGFPQFF. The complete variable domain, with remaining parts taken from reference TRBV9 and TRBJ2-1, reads DSGVTQTPKHLITATGQRVTLRCSPRSGDLSVYWYQQSLDQGLQFLIQYYNGEERAKGNILERFSAQQFPDLHSELNLSSLELGDSALYFCASSTPGLGFPQFFGPGTRLTVL.

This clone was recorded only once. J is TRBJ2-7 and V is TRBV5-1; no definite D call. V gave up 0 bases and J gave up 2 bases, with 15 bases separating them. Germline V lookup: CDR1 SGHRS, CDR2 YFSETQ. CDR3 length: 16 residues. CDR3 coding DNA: TGCGCCAGCAGCTTGGCTTCAGTGGGTACTACCTACGAGCAGTACTTC. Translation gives CASSLASVGTTYEQYF.

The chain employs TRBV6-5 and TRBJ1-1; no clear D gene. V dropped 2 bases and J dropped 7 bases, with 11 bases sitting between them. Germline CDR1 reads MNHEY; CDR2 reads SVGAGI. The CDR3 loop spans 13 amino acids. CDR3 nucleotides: TGTGCCAGCAGTTACCAGGCCGGCGATGAAGCTTTCTTT. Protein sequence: CASSYQAGDEAFF.

CDR3 amino acids: CASGGMGIAEKLFF. DNA of the CDR3: TGTGCCAGCGGAGGGATGGGCATTGCGGAAAAACTGTTTTTT. The chain couples TRBV2 to TRBJ1-4; D is unresolved. V lost 8 bases to trimming and J lost 8 bases, with 18 bases between them. The CDR3 loop spans 14 amino acids. Germline CDR1 SNHLY, CDR2 FYNNEI.

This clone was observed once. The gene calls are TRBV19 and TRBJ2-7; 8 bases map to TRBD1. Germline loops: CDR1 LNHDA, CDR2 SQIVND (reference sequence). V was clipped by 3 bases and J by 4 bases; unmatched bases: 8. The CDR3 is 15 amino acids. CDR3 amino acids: CASSITTGGPYEQYF. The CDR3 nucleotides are TGTGCCAGTAGTATCACAACAGGGGGACCATACGAGCAGTACTTC.

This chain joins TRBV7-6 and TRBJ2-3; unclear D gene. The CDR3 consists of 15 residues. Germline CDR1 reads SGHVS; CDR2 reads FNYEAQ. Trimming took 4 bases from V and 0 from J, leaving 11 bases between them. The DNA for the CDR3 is TGTGCCAGCAGCTCCTCCGAGTTCAGCACAGATACGCAGTATTTT. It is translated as CASSSSEFSTDTQYF.

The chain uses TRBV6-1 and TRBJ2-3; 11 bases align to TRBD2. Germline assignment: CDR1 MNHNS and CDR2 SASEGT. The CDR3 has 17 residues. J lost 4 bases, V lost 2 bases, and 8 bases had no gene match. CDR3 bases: TGTGCCAGCAGTGAAATGTTGCTAGCGGGAGGTTCAGATACGCAGTATTTT. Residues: CASSEMLLAGGSDTQYF.

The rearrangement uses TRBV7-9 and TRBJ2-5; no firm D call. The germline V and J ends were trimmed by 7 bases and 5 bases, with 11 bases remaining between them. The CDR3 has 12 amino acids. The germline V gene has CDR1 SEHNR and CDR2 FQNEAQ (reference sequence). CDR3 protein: CASTESVETQYF. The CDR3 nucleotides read TGTGCCAGCACGGAAAGCGTGGAGACCCAGTACTTC.

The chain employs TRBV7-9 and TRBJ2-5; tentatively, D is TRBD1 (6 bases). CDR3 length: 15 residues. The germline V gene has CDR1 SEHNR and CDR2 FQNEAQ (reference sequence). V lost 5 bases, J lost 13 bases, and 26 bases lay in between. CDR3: CASSPRGNRALALYF. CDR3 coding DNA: TGTGCCAGCAGCCCGCGTGGCAACAGGGCCTTAGCACTGTACTTC.

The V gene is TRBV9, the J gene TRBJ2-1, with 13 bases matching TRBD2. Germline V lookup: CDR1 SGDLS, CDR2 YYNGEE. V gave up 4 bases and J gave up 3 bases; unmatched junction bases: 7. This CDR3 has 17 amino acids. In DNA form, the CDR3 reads TGTGCCAGCAGCACCGGACTAGCGGGAGTCATCTACAATGAGCAGTTCTTC. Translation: CASSTGLAGVIYNEQFF.

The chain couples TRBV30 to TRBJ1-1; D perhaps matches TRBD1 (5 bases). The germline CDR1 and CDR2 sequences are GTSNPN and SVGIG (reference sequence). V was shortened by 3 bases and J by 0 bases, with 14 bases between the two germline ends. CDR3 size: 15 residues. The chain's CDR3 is CAWREFGRVNTEAFF. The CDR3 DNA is TGTGCCTGGAGGGAGTTTGGCAGGGTGAACACTGAAGCTTTCTTT. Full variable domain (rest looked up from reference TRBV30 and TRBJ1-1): SQTIHQWPATLVQPVGSPLSLECTVEGTSNPNLYWYRQAAGRGLQLLFYSVGIGQISSEVPQNLSASRPQDRQFILSSKKLLLSDSGFYLCAWREFGRVNTEAFFGQGTRLTVV.

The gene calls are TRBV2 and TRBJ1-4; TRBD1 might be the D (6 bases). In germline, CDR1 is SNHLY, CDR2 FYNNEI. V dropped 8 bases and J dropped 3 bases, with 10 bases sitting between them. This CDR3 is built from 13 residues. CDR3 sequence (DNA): TGTGCCAGCGTCCGGACAGCTAATGAAAAACTGTTTTTT. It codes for CASVRTANEKLFF. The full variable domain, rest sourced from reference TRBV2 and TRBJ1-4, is EPEVTQTPSHQVTQMGQEVILRCVPISNHLYFYWYRQILGQKVEFLVSFYNNEISEKSEIFDDQFSVERPDGSNFTLKIRSTKLEDSAMYFCASVRTANEKLFFGSGTQLSVL.

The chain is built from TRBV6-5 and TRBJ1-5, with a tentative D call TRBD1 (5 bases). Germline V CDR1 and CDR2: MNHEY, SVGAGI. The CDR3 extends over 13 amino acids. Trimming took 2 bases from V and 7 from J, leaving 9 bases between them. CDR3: CASSYGALQPQHF. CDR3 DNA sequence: TGTGCCAGCAGTTACGGGGCTCTGCAGCCCCAGCATTTT.

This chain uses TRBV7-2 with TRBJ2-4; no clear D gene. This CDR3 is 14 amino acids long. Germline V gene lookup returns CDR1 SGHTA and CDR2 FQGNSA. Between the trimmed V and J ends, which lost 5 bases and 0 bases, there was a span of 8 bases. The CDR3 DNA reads TGTGCCAGCAGCCTACGTTTAGCCAAAAACATTCAGTACTTC. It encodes CASSLRLAKNIQYF.

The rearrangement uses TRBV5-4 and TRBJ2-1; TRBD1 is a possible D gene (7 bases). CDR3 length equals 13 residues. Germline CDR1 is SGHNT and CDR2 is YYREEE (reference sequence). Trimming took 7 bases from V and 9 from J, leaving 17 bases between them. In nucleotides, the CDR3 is TGTGCCAGCCGACAGGGAGGAGTAGGTGAGCAGTTCTTC. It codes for CASRQGGVGEQFF.

This chain's CDR3 is CASSVPWVGSSYNEQFF. The DNA for the CDR3 is TGTGCCAGCAGCGTACCGTGGGTGGGGAGCTCCTACAATGAGCAGTTCTTC. The chain employs TRBV9 and TRBJ2-1; D is perhaps TRBD2 (5 bases). The CDR3 runs to 17 residues. Germline CDR1 reads SGDLS; CDR2 reads YYNGEE. V was trimmed by 1 base and J by 0 bases, leaving 14 bases between them.

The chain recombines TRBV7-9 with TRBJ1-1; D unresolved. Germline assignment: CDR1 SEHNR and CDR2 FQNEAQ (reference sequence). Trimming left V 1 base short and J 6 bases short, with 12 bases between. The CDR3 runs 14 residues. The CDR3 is CASSLGDPRSEAFF. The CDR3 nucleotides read TGTGCCAGCAGCTTAGGCGACCCGAGGTCTGAAGCTTTCTTT.

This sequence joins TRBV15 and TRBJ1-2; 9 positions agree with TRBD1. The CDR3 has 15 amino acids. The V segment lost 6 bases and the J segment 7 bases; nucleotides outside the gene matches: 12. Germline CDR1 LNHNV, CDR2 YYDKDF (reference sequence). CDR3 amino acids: CATRDPGTGRRGYTF. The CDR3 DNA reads TGTGCCACCAGGGATCCTGGGACAGGGCGGCGTGGCTACACCTTC.

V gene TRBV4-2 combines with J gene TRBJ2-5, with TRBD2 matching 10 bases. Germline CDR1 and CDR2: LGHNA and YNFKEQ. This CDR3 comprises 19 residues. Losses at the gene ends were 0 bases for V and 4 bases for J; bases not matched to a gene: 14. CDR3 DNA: TGTGCCAGCAGCCAAGACCAAGCCATAGCGGGAGGCGGGGGAGAGACCCAGTACTTC. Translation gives CASSQDQAIAGGGGETQYF.

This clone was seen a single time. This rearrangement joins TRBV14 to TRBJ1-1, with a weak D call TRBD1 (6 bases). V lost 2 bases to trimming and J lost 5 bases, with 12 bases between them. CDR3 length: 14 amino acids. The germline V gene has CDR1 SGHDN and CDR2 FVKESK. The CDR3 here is CASSQRGGTTEAFF. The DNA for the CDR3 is TGTGCCAGCAGCCAAAGGGGGGGAACAACTGAAGCTTTCTTT. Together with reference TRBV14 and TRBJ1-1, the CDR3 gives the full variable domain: EAGVTQFPSHSVIEKGQTVTLRCDPISGHDNLYWYRRVMGKEIKFLLHFVKESKQDESGMPNNRFLAERTGGTYSTLKVQPAELEDSGVYFCASSQRGGTTEAFFGQGTRLTVV.

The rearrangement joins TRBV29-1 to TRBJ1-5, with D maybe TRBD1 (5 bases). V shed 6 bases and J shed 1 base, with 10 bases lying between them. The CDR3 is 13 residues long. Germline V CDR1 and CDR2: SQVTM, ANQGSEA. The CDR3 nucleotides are TGCAGCGTGGGGGGGGGAAGCAATCAGCCCCAGCATTTT. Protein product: CSVGGGSNQPQHF.

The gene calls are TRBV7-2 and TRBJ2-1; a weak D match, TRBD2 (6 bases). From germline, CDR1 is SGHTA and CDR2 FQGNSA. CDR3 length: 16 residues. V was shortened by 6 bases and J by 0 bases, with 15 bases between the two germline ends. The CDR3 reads CASREGGPSSYNEQFF. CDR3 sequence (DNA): TGTGCCAGCAGGGAGGGCGGGCCTAGCTCCTACAATGAGCAGTTCTTC.

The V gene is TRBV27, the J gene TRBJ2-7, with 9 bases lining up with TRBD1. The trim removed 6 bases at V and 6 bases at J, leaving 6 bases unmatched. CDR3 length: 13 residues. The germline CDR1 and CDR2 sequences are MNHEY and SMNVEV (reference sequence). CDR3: CASRWTGDREQYF. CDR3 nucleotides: TGTGCCAGCAGATGGACAGGGGACCGCGAGCAGTACTTC.

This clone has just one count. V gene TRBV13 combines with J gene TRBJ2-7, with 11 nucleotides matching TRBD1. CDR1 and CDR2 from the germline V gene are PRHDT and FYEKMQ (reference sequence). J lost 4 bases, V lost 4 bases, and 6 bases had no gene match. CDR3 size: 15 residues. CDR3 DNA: TGTGCCAGCAGCTCCTCCGGGACAGGGGGGTACGAGCAGTACTTC. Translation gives CASSSSGTGGYEQYF.

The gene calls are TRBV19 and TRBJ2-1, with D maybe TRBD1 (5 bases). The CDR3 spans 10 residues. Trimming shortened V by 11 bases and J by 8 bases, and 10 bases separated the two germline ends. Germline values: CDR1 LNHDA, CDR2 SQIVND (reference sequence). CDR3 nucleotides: TGTGCCGTTTGGGGCGATGAGCAGTTCTTC. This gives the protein CAVWGDEQFF.

The CDR3 is CASSIEQGGSPLHF. As DNA, the CDR3 is TGTGCCAGTAGTATAGAGCAGGGGGGTTCACCCCTCCACTTT. The V and J genes are TRBV19 and TRBJ1-6; 7 positions agree with TRBD1. Germline lookup yields CDR1 LNHDA and CDR2 SQIVND (reference sequence). V lost 0 bases to trimming and J lost 9 bases; unmatched junction nucleotides: 2. The CDR3 runs to 14 residues. Full variable domain (rest looked up from reference TRBV19 and TRBJ1-6): DGGITQSPKYLFRKEGQNVTLSCEQNLNHDAMYWYRQDPGQGLRLIYYSQIVNDFQKGDIAEGYSVSREKKESFPLTVTSAQKNPTAFYLCASSIEQGGSPLHFGNGTRLTVT.

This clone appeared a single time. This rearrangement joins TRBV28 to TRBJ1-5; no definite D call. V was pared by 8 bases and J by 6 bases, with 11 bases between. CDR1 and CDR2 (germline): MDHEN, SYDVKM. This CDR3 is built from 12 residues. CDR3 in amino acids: CASCYRGQPQHF. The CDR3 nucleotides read TGTGCCAGCTGCTATCGGGGTCAGCCCCAGCATTTT.